This section outlines one T cell receptor (beta chain) sequence together with its context. No antigen is known for it. Produced via immunoSEQ multiplex PCR; TCRdb's table is partial and in-frame only. Of tens of thousands of clones detected, around nine tenths appear once; the ten largest clones hold around 5.2%. This sample is part of a study of T cell responses to AZD1222 COVID-19 vaccine. Study results and limitations: The donor cohort was predominantly white British with a female majority, and clonal diversity may have been underestimated.

Germline CDR1 SGHTA, CDR2 FQGNSA. V was shortened by 1 base and J by 3 bases, with 10 bases between the two germline ends. The CDR3 runs 15 residues. The material was peripheral blood, obtained on day 0 of MenACWY control vaccination. The TCR originated in an adult in good health. The genes are TRBV7-2 and TRBJ1-5; no clear D. CDR3 amino acids: CASSLGPEPNQPQHF. The CDR3, as DNA: TGTGCCAGCAGCTTAGGTCCAGAACCCAATCAGCCCCAGCATTTT.